Following are 32 T cell receptor beta chains from one sample sequenced in a study of blood T cells in healthy people across ages. With a J-beta primer mix and a sample-barcoded 5' primer, a second PCR ran 7 to 11 cycles. TCRdb reanalysed the 5' RACE reads using MiXCR and keeps one entry per CDR3 protein. Among 600,000 to 800,000 distinct CDR3 sequences, under 65% were seen once, and the ten largest hold roughly 14%. Sequences were obtained from blood. These TCRs come from a woman older than 75 in good health.

This clonotype was seen repeatedly, ten times or more. This chain connects TRBV6-5 to TRBJ2-2, with a weak D call TRBD1 (6 bases). This CDR3 comprises 15 residues. Germline CDR1 reads MNHEY; CDR2 reads SVGAGI. V was cut by 3 bases and J by 2 bases, with 10 bases left in between. DNA for the CDR3: TGTGCCAGCAGTTATCAACAGGGTAACACCGGGGAGCTGTTTTTT. It encodes CASSYQQGNTGELFF.

This clonotype was observed a few times. The rearrangement links TRBV5-1 to TRBJ1-3; the D is unclear. Trimming took 2 bases from V and 0 from J, leaving 9 bases between them. Germline V gene data show CDR1 as SGHRS and CDR2 as YFSETQ. The CDR3 covers 15 residues. The CDR3 region is CASSFDGSSGNTIYF. The CDR3, as DNA: TGCGCCAGCAGCTTCGACGGGAGCTCTGGAAACACCATATATTTT. Complete variable domain (other parts from reference TRBV5-1 and TRBJ1-3): KAGVTQTPRYLIKTRGQQVTLSCSPISGHRSVSWYQQTPGQGLQFLFEYFSETQRNKGNFPGRFSGRQFSNSRSEMNVSTLELGDSALYLCASSFDGSSGNTIYFGEGSWLTVV.

The V gene is TRBV2, the J gene TRBJ2-2; the D is unclear. This CDR3 spans 15 amino acids. Trimming took off 6 bases at V and 0 bases at J, with 11 bases between the two ends. Germline-derived CDR1 and CDR2 are SNHLY and FYNNEI. CDR3 in amino acids: CASRGGRSNTGELFF. The CDR3, as DNA: TGTGCCAGCAGGGGTGGAAGGTCGAACACCGGGGAGCTGTTTTTT.

In regard to this clonotype: A junction end diverges from the germline sequence, so it may reflect a read error. This rearrangement joins TRBV5-5 to TRBJ2-5; 9 positions agree with TRBD1. Germline CDR1 reads SGHKS; CDR2 reads YYEKEE (reference sequence). CDR3 size: 16 residues. DNA of the CDR3: TGTACCAGCAGCTTGGAACCGGGACAGGGAGGCAATGAGCAGTACTTC. Translating it yields CTSSLEPGQGGNEQYF.

The chain combines TRBV7-9 with TRBJ1-4; 7 bases align to TRBD1. This CDR3 spans 15 amino acids. Germline CDR1 is SEHNR and CDR2 is FQNEAQ (reference sequence). V lost 1 base, J lost 5 bases, and 4 bases stayed unmatched. The CDR3, as DNA: TGTGCCAGCAGCTTAGAGGACAGGTCAAATGAAAAACTGTTTTTT. Its protein product is CASSLEDRSNEKLFF.

This chain links TRBV29-1 with TRBJ2-7; D call uncertain. V was pared by 7 bases and J by 2 bases, with 12 bases between. The V gene's germline CDR1 is SQVTM and CDR2 ANQGSEA. This CDR3 has 12 residues. CDR3 coding DNA: TGCAGCGCACTGGACGGTACCTACGAGCAGTACTTC. It yields the protein CSALDGTYEQYF.

As to this clonotype: This sequence may be a read error, since a much larger clone differs from it by one base. This chain connects TRBV7-9 to TRBJ1-1, with D tentatively TRBD1 (5 bases). V lost 5 bases, J lost 4 bases, and 20 bases lay in between. The length of the CDR3 is 16 residues. CDR1 is SEHNR, CDR2 FQNEAQ, per germline (reference sequence). The CDR3 loop reads CASSRGILKGVTEAFF. In DNA form, the CDR3 reads TGTGCCAGCAGCCGGGGGATCCTTAAGGGAGTCACTGAAGCTTTCTTT.

The chain recombines TRBV6-5 with TRBJ2-6, with 11 positions matching TRBD1. J gave up 1 base and V 2 bases, and 10 bases lay outside the gene matches. CDR3 size: 20 residues. Germline CDR1 MNHEY, CDR2 SVGAGI. CDR3: CASSYQGQGVVRSGANVLTF. CDR3 bases: TGTGCCAGCAGTTACCAGGGACAGGGGGTGGTACGGTCTGGGGCCAACGTCCTGACTTTC.

A remark on this clonotype: At one of its ends the junction is not consistent with the germline gene, which may arise from a read error. The genes are TRBV6-5 and TRBJ2-3, with 11 bases lining up with TRBD1. Germline CDR1 MNHEY, CDR2 SVGAGI. The CDR3 runs 15 residues. The DNA for the CDR3 is TGTGCCAGCAGTCACTCCCGGGACAGGGGGGATACGCAGTATTTT. It specifies CASSHSRDRGDTQYF.

The CDR3 protein is CASRLAQWEGDEQFF. CDR3 in DNA: TGTGCCAGCAGGTTGGCGCAATGGGAGGGAGATGAGCAGTTCTTC. This chain joins TRBV27 and TRBJ2-1; TRBD2 matches 7 bases. The junction had 13 bases not matched to a gene; V was cut back by 6 bases and J by 8 bases. This CDR3 comprises 15 residues. Germline V gene data show CDR1 as MNHEY and CDR2 as SMNVEV (reference sequence).

The sample holds many counts of this clonotype. This chain joins TRBV7-2 and TRBJ2-7; 8 bases are a match to TRBD1. Germline V gives CDR1 SGHTA, CDR2 FQGNSA. V was clipped by 2 bases and J by 3 bases; unmatched bases: 3. The CDR3 has 14 residues. CDR3 nucleotides: TGTGCCAGCAGCTTATCGGGACAGGTCTACGAGCAGTACTTC. Protein sequence: CASSLSGQVYEQYF. The entire variable domain, with the rest obtained from reference TRBV7-2 and TRBJ2-7, is as follows: GAGVSQSPSNKVTEKGKDVELRCDPISGHTALYWYRQSLGQGLEFLIYFQGNSAPDKSGLPSDRFSAERTGGSVSTLTIQRTQQEDSAVYLCASSLSGQVYEQYFGPGTRLTVT.

On this clonotype itself: A much bigger clone sits one base away, suggesting this may be a read error. The V call is TRBV12-3 or TRBV12-4, the J call TRBJ2-7; D is ambiguous. The CDR3 has 14 amino acids. V was clipped by 5 bases and J by 3 bases, with 14 bases between them. The CDR3 is CASSVRGGNYEQYF. Here the CDR3 DNA reads TGTGCCAGCAGTGTCCGTGGCGGCAACTACGAGCAGTACTTC.

This clonotype was detected many times. The chain joins TRBV5-6 to TRBJ2-1; either TRBD1 or TRBD2 may fit D (6 bases each). The germline V and J ends were trimmed by 4 bases and 0 bases, with 26 bases remaining between them. CDR3 length equals 20 residues. Germline lookup yields CDR1 SGHDT and CDR2 YYEEEE. The DNA for the CDR3 is TGTGCCAGCAGCGGAACTTACCGGACATTCGGGGGCAGCTCCTACAATGAGCAGTTCTTC. Amino acids: CASSGTYRTFGGSSYNEQFF.

The chain links TRBV7-6 to TRBJ2-7; 10 bases line up with TRBD1. The junction had 6 bases not matched to a gene; V was cut back by 5 bases and J by 2 bases. CDR3 length: 15 residues. Germline lookup yields CDR1 SGHVS and CDR2 FNYEAQ. The CDR3 protein is CASSDRGRFPYEQYF. Written as DNA, the CDR3 is TGTGCCAGCAGCGACAGGGGGCGTTTTCCCTACGAGCAGTACTTC.

This chain joins TRBV11-2 and TRBJ2-4, with D possibly TRBD1 on 7 matching bases. From germline, CDR1 is SGHAT and CDR2 FQNNGV. The CDR3 extends over 16 amino acids. Trimming took 4 bases from V and 0 from J, leaving 13 bases between them. The CDR3 bases are TGTGCCAGCAGCTCTAGCGACAGGGCAGCCAAAAACATTCAGTACTTC. This sequence encodes CASSSSDRAAKNIQYF.

Note on this clonotype: A read error may explain this, as a much larger clone is one base away. This chain links TRBV12-3 or TRBV12-4 with TRBJ1-2; 9 positions match TRBD1. Trimming took 3 bases from V and 7 from J; bases not matched to a gene: 6. The CDR3 sequence is 14 residues long. This CDR3 reads CASSFRQGGIGYTF. CDR3 in DNA: TGTGCCAGCAGTTTTAGACAGGGGGGCATTGGCTACACCTTC.

The V and J genes are TRBV28 and TRBJ2-3, with TRBD1 identical over 10 bases. Unmatched junction bases numbered 3, after V lost 2 bases and J lost 4 bases. CDR1 and CDR2 (germline): MDHEN, SYDVKM. The CDR3 loop spans 15 amino acids. The CDR3 loop is CASSLQGQGPDTQYF. DNA for the CDR3: TGTGCCAGCAGTTTACAGGGACAGGGGCCAGATACGCAGTATTTT. Supplemented by reference TRBV28 and TRBJ2-3, the full variable domain reads DVKVTQSSRYLVKRTGEKVFLECVQDMDHENMFWYRQDPGLGLRLIYFSYDVKMKEKGDIPEGYSVSREKKERFSLILESASTNQTSMYLCASSLQGQGPDTQYFGPGTRLTVL.

This clonotype was picked up one time. The V and J genes are TRBV20-1 and TRBJ2-1; TRBD1 or TRBD2 may be the D gene (5 bases each). The tail of the sequence fits TRBJ2-7 better, so the J call may be wrong. Germline V CDR1 and CDR2: DFQATT, SNEGSKA (reference sequence). The CDR3 loop spans 12 amino acids. The CDR3 bases are TGCAGTGCTTGGGGGAAGAACAATGAGCAGTACTTC. This codes for CSAWGKNNEQYF.

In its sample, this clonotype was seen once. A much larger clone lies a single base off, so this may be a read error. This chain connects TRBV12-3 or TRBV12-4 to TRBJ2-5; no firm D call. Trimming pared 2 bases from V and 11 bases from J, leaving 12 bases between. This CDR3 has 12 amino acids. DNA of the CDR3: TGTGCCAGCAGTTTAAGGTTTCTTGAGCAGTACTTC. This codes for CASSLRFLEQYF.

The J gene is TRBJ2-3, the V gene TRBV7-2, with TRBD2 matching over 9 bases. Losses at the gene ends were 0 bases for V and 1 base for J; bases not matched to a gene: 8. CDR3 length: 18 amino acids. Germline V lookup: CDR1 SGHTA, CDR2 FQGNSA. The CDR3 is CASSLAAGGGGGTDTQYF. Here the CDR3 DNA reads TGTGCCAGCAGCTTAGCCGCTGGGGGCGGGGGGGGCACAGATACGCAGTATTTT.

V and J are TRBV3-1 and TRBJ2-6; either TRBD1 or TRBD2 may fit D (6 bases each). Germline values: CDR1 LGHDT, CDR2 YNNKEL (reference sequence). V lost 0 bases to trimming and J lost 4 bases, with 13 bases between them. This CDR3 is 17 amino acids long. CDR3 sequence: CASSQDRGATGANVLTF. The CDR3 nucleotides read TGTGCCAGCAGCCAAGATAGGGGGGCAACAGGGGCCAACGTCCTGACTTTC. Complete variable domain (other parts from reference TRBV3-1 and TRBJ2-6): DTAVSQTPKYLVTQMGNDKSIKCEQNLGHDTMYWYKQDSKKFLKIMFSYNNKELIINETVPNRFSPKSPDKAHLNLHINSLELGDSAVYFCASSQDRGATGANVLTFGAGSRLTVL.

The chain combines TRBV12-3 or TRBV12-4 with TRBJ2-7; 8 positions match TRBD1. With the DNA end fitting TRBJ2-4 better, the J assignment may be wrong. CDR3 length equals 11 residues. The CDR3 reads CASRGQAIQYF. The CDR3 DNA follows: TGTGCCAGCAGGGGACAGGCCATTCAGTACTTC.

This clonotype appeared a few times. The chain carries TRBV12-3 or TRBV12-4 and TRBJ2-5, with D perhaps matching TRBD1 (6 bases). The CDR3 spans 14 residues. V gave up 1 base and J gave up 6 bases, with 12 bases separating them. In nucleotides, the CDR3 is TGTGCCAGCAGTTTAGGAAGGGGGTTTCAGACCCAGTACTTC. Translated, it gives CASSLGRGFQTQYF.

On this clonotype: A clone one base away is much larger, so this may be a read error. The CDR3, as DNA: TGTGCCTGCAGCCGGGACTTATCCTACGAGCAGTACTTC. As protein: CACSRDLSYEQYF. The chain uses TRBV7-9 and TRBJ2-5; a weak D match, TRBD2 (6 bases). The J call may be mistaken, given a closer DNA end match to TRBJ2-7. Germline V gene lookup returns CDR1 SEHNR and CDR2 FQNEAQ (reference sequence). The CDR3 is 13 residues long.

The sample holds many counts of this clonotype. The chain has TRBV5-6 and TRBJ2-3; 9 positions agree with TRBD2. Germline CDR1 reads SGHDT; CDR2 reads YYEEEE. J lost 4 bases, V lost 4 bases, and 7 bases had no gene match. This CDR3 is built from 15 residues. CDR3 in DNA: TGTGCCAGCAGCCTCACTAGCGGGCACTCAGATACGCAGTATTTT. Its protein is CASSLTSGHSDTQYF.

This clonotype was counted only a few times. The rearrangement uses TRBV5-5 and TRBJ2-7, with TRBD1 matching over 7 bases. V dropped 1 base and J dropped 0; count of bases not matched to a gene: 1. Germline-derived CDR1 and CDR2 are SGHKS and YYEKEE (reference sequence). The CDR3 consists of 14 residues. The CDR3 spells CASSLYRGSYEQYF. DNA of the CDR3: TGTGCCAGCAGCTTGTACAGGGGCTCCTACGAGCAGTACTTC.

The chain combines TRBV3-1 with TRBJ2-6; a possible D gene is TRBD1 (6 bases). The germline gives CDR1 LGHDT, CDR2 YNNKEL (reference sequence). V was clipped by 3 bases and J by 4 bases, with 13 bases between them. CDR3 length: 16 amino acids. CDR3 DNA sequence: TGTGCCAGCAGCCACGGCAGGGGAGCCGGGGCCAACGTCCTGACTTTC. This gives the protein CASSHGRGAGANVLTF.

As concerns this clonotype: A much bigger clone sits one base away, suggesting this may be a read error. V is TRBV5-1 and J is TRBJ2-7; possibly TRBD1 or TRBD2 for D (7 bases each). The CDR3 spans 15 residues. V gave up 3 bases and J gave up 7 bases, with 20 bases separating them. Germline values: CDR1 SGHRS, CDR2 YFSETQ. CDR3: CASSWEGQSYEEQYF. CDR3 bases: TGCGCCAGCAGCTGGGAGGGACAGAGTTACGAGGAGCAGTACTTC.

V usage is TRBV4-2 and J usage is TRBJ2-1; the match to TRBD2 covers 9 bases. The CDR3 covers 16 residues. In germline, CDR1 is LGHNA, CDR2 YNFKEQ. V was pared by 0 bases and J by 9 bases, with 9 bases of the junction left unmatched. The CDR3 spells CASSQDPSGGSAEQFF. The CDR3 coding sequence is TGTGCCAGCAGCCAAGATCCAAGCGGGGGGTCGGCTGAGCAGTTCTTC.

This clonotype was seen many times. V gene TRBV7-8 combines with J gene TRBJ2-1; 9 nucleotides agree with TRBD2. This CDR3 has 16 amino acids. V dropped 1 base and J dropped 9; count of bases not matched to a gene: 10. The germline V gene encodes CDR1 SGHVS and CDR2 FQNEAQ. CDR3 in DNA: TGTGCCAGCAGCTTAGTCAGGGCGGGAGGGCCGGTTGAGCAGTTCTTC. Protein sequence: CASSLVRAGGPVEQFF.

The table lists this clonotype with many counts. V usage is TRBV7-9 and J usage is TRBJ2-7; TRBD1 matches at 8 bases. The length of the CDR3 is 14 residues. Unmatched junction bases numbered 7, after V lost 5 bases and J lost 4 bases. Germline-derived CDR1 and CDR2 are SEHNR and FQNEAQ (reference sequence). The CDR3 sequence is CASSPGTGLYEQYF. CDR3 DNA: TGTGCCAGCAGCCCGGGGACAGGATTGTACGAGCAGTACTTC.

This clonotype was found a few times. V gene TRBV20-1 combines with J gene TRBJ2-1; no clear D. The end of the DNA aligns better with TRBJ2-7, so the J call may be wrong. The CDR3 consists of 15 residues. The germline CDR1 and CDR2 sequences are DFQATT and SNEGSKA (reference sequence). The CDR3 protein is CSARTALSSYNEQYF. The CDR3 bases are TGCAGTGCTAGAACGGCTCTTAGCTCCTACAATGAGCAGTACTTC.